Listed below are T cell receptor beta chains from one sample, sequenced in a study of cytomegalovirus exposure and HLA in healthy donors. This table comes from immunoSEQ multiplex PCR, and its TCRdb copy is limited to in-frame clones, with some not included. The data hold nearly 110,000 clones, with 81% observed a single time. Sample: PBMCs. All receptors derive from a man between 25 and 39 years old in good health and CMV-seronegative. CDR3s include the opening cysteine and the closing phenylalanine or tryptophan. The D gene is left open where the match is weak. Not every row has a clone size; where given, it reads once, few, many or a size class.

CDR3 DNA: TGTGCCAGCAGTGTTACAGAGAACACTGAAGCTTTCTTT
CDR3 protein: CASSVTENTEAFF
clone size: .
J gene: TRBJ1-1
CDR3 length: 13
V gene: TRBV6-1
D gene: .

CDR3 DNA: TGTGCCAGCAGCTTCTCAGGGGGTCAGCCCCAGCATTTT
CDR3 protein: CASSFSGGQPQHF
clone size: few
J gene: TRBJ1-5
CDR3 length: 13
V gene: TRBV5-6
D gene: TRBD1

CDR3 DNA: TGTGCCATCAGTGCGGCGGGAGGTGGAGAGACCCAGTACTTC
CDR3 protein: CAISAAGGGETQYF
clone size: .
J gene: TRBJ2-5
CDR3 length: 14
V gene: TRBV10-3
D gene: TRBD2

CDR3 DNA: TGTGCCAGCTCCCCCGACAGGGGGCCTGGCACTGAAGCTTTCTTT
CDR3 protein: CASSPDRGPGTEAFF
clone size: once
J gene: TRBJ1-1
CDR3 length: 15
V gene: TRBV18
D gene: TRBD1

CDR3 DNA: TGTGCCAGCTCCCCATGGCGGTTCAGCTCCTACGAGCAGTACTTC
CDR3 protein: CASSPWRFSSYEQYF
clone size: .
J gene: TRBJ2-7
CDR3 length: 15
V gene: TRBV6-1
D gene: .

CDR3 DNA: TGTGCCAGCAGCTTAGCAGGGACAGGGGTTGGGAGGACTGAAGCTTTCTTT
CDR3 protein: CASSLAGTGVGRTEAFF
clone size: .
J gene: TRBJ1-1
CDR3 length: 17
V gene: TRBV11-1
D gene: TRBD1

CDR3 DNA: TGTGCCAGCAGCTCGGGACAGGGAGGAAACACCATATATTTT
CDR3 protein: CASSSGQGGNTIYF
clone size: .
J gene: TRBJ1-3
CDR3 length: 14
V gene: TRBV7-8
D gene: TRBD1

CDR3 DNA: TGCGCCAGCATCGAGGGGGCCCGACCCCTTACCTACGAGCAGTACTTC
CDR3 protein: CASIEGARPLTYEQYF
clone size: .
J gene: TRBJ2-7
CDR3 length: 16
V gene: TRBV10-2
D gene: TRBD1

CDR3 DNA: TGTGCCAGCAGCCCCGGAGGGCCGGGGGAGCAGTACTTC
CDR3 protein: CASSPGGPGEQYF
clone size: .
J gene: TRBJ2-7
CDR3 length: 13
V gene: TRBV7-8
D gene: .

CDR3 DNA: TGTGCCAGCAGCGAGACAGGGGATAGCAATCAGCCCCAGCATTTT
CDR3 protein: CASSETGDSNQPQHF
clone size: .
J gene: TRBJ1-5
CDR3 length: 15
V gene: TRBV9
D gene: TRBD1

CDR3 DNA: TGTGCCAGTAGTTACGGGGCTAACTATGGCTACACCTTC
CDR3 protein: CASSYGANYGYTF
clone size: .
J gene: TRBJ1-2
CDR3 length: 13
V gene: TRBV19
D gene: .

CDR3 DNA: TGTGCCATCAGCAGGACAGAGGTGAGCGATGAGCAGTTCTTC
CDR3 protein: CAISRTEVSDEQFF
clone size: .
J gene: TRBJ2-1
CDR3 length: 14
V gene: TRBV10-3
D gene: .

CDR3 DNA: TGTGCCAGCAGTAATGACAGGAACACTGAAGCTTTCTTT
CDR3 protein: CASSNDRNTEAFF
clone size: few
J gene: TRBJ1-1
CDR3 length: 13
V gene: TRBV2
D gene: .

CDR3 DNA: TGTGCCAGCAGTTTCTCAAGCCTGGGCAATCAGCCCCAGCATTTT
CDR3 protein: CASSFSSLGNQPQHF
clone size: .
J gene: TRBJ1-5
CDR3 length: 15
V gene: TRBV28
D gene: .

CDR3 DNA: TGTGCCAGCGGGGAGACAGGGGCCCTGAACACTGAAGCTTTCTTT
CDR3 protein: CASGETGALNTEAFF
clone size: few
J gene: TRBJ1-1
CDR3 length: 15
V gene: TRBV6-1
D gene: TRBD1